Sequencing of this TCR beta chain was carried out in a study of T-cell memory formation after mild COVID-19. Study-level points and caveats: Memory cells collected pre-infection included some clones that later responded, suggesting cross-reactive memory joined.

TCRdb re-called the 5' RACE reads through MiXCR, storing one row per CDR3 protein. The sample yields about 430,000 distinct CDR3 sequences, roughly 26% seen once. Germline CDR1 reads SGHVS; CDR2 reads FQNEAQ. After removal of 5 bases from V and 7 bases from J, the junction contained 19 bases not matched to a gene. This CDR3 contains 18 residues. This clonotype was seen more than once but under ten times. Its antigen is not known. This TCR was recovered from an adult woman who had mild COVID-19 (a few samples of this study predate the infection). Cell type and time point are not known. The chain recombines TRBV7-8 with TRBJ2-1, with 8 bases lining up with TRBD2. Specimen: PBMCs or a T cell subset sorted from them (not recorded which). The CDR3: CASSNVASGPPVGNEQFF. The CDR3 DNA sequence: TGTGCCAGCAGCAATGTGGCTAGCGGGCCCCCCGTGGGAAATGAGCAGTTCTTC. The full variable domain, completed using reference TRBV7-8 and TRBJ2-1, is GAGVSQSPRYKVAKRGQDVALRCDPISGHVSLFWYQQALGQGPEFLTYFQNEAQLDKSGLPSDRFFAERPEGSVSTLKIQRTQQEDSAVYLCASSNVASGPPVGNEQFFGPGTRLTVL.